One T cell receptor (beta chain) is described in this entry. As yet, its antigen is unknown. In the PCR, 60 Vbeta and 13 Jbeta primers were used. The table came from immunoSEQ multiplex PCR; TCRdb's copy has only in-frame clones and leaves some out. Found here are 180,000 or so clones, 75% to 80% of them singletons; the top ten hold about 3%. The sample comes from a study of cytomegalovirus exposure and HLA in healthy donors. The study's findings and limits: HLA alleles showed associations with about 17,000 TCR beta sequences in a later analysis, at a 0.05 false discovery rate.

With 0 bases clipped from V and 15 bases from J, the junction kept 6 bases outside the gene matches. Germline lookup yields CDR1 MNHNS and CDR2 SASEGT. This CDR3 contains 13 residues. The chain carries TRBV6-1 and TRBJ2-1; TRBD1 matches at 9 bases. The source material was PBMCs. This sequence originates from a female donor in good health and CMV-seronegative. The CDR3 DNA reads as TGTGCCAGCAGTGAAGCGGGACAGGGTGGGGTGTTCTTC. Its protein is CASSEAGQGGVFF.